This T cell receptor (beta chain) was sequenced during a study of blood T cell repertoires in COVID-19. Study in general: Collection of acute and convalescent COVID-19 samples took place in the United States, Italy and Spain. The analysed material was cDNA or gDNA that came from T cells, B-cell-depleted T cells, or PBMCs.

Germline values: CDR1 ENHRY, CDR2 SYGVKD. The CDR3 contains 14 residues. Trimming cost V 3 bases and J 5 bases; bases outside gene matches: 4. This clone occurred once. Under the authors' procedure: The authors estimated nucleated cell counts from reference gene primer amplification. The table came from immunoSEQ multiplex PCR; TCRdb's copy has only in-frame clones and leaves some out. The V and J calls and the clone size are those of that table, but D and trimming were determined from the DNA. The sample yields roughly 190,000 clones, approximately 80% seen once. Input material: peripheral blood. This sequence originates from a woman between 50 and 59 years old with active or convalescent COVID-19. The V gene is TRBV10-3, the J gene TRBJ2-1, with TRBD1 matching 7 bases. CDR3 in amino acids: CAISEGGANNEQFF. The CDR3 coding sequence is TGTGCCATCAGTGAAGGGGGCGCTAACAATGAGCAGTTCTTC.